These T cell receptor beta chains were read from a single sample in a study of shared clonotypes between healthy human individuals. Assay: immunoSEQ multiplex PCR; the TCRdb copy retains only in-frame clones and omits some. The sample shows some 700,000 clones, 80% to 95% of them seen only once. Material: memory CD8+ T cells from PBMCs. These receptors came from a man younger than 35 in good health. Some clones in this sample may be carry-over from other donors' samples. Each CDR3 is given with its conserved first and last residue. D genes are given only for firm matches. Expanded clones are given a class, and other clones once, few, many or no size at all.

d_call: -
v_call: TRBV5-1
clone_size: -
j_call: TRBJ2-7
cdr3_aa: CASSLAIRGGLYEQYF
cdr3_nt: TGCGCCAGCAGCTTGGCCATCCGTGGAGGGCTCTACGAGCAGTACTTC

d_call: -
v_call: TRBV28
clone_size: -
j_call: TRBJ1-1
cdr3_aa: CASSFPRAGATEAFF
cdr3_nt: TGTGCCAGCAGTTTTCCCCGGGCAGGGGCCACTGAAGCTTTCTTT

d_call: TRBD1
v_call: TRBV30
clone_size: -
j_call: TRBJ2-7
cdr3_aa: CAWSGGTGSSYEQYF
cdr3_nt: TGTGCCTGGAGTGGGGGGACAGGGTCTTCCTACGAGCAGTACTTC

d_call: -
v_call: TRBV18
clone_size: -
j_call: TRBJ1-1
cdr3_aa: CASSPRRGEVLGWLPEAFF
cdr3_nt: TGTGCCAGCTCACCTCGGAGAGGGGAGGTTTTAGGATGGCTACCTGAAGCTTTCTTT

d_call: -
v_call: TRBV27
clone_size: -
j_call: TRBJ1-1
cdr3_aa: CASSLWGGNTEAFF
cdr3_nt: TGTGCCAGCAGTTTATGGGGGGGGAACACTGAAGCTTTCTTT

d_call: TRBD1
v_call: TRBV28
clone_size: -
j_call: TRBJ1-5
cdr3_aa: CASSFMYQGDQPQHF
cdr3_nt: TGTGCCAGCAGTTTTATGTATCAGGGGGATCAGCCCCAGCATTTT

d_call: TRBD1
v_call: TRBV5-7
clone_size: -
j_call: TRBJ1-4
cdr3_aa: CASSYRGQLYRKLFF
cdr3_nt: TGTGCCAGCAGCTACCGGGGACAGTTATATCGAAAACTGTTTTTT

d_call: TRBD2
v_call: TRBV6-5
clone_size: -
j_call: TRBJ2-7
cdr3_aa: CASSPSGRSYEQYF
cdr3_nt: TGTGCCAGCAGCCCTAGCGGACGCTCATACGAGCAGTACTTC

d_call: -
v_call: TRBV13
clone_size: -
j_call: TRBJ2-1
cdr3_aa: CASGGSNEQFF
cdr3_nt: TGTGCCAGCGGGGGCTCCAATGAGCAGTTCTTC

d_call: -
v_call: TRBV15
clone_size: -
j_call: TRBJ2-2
cdr3_aa: CATSSGLNTGELFF
cdr3_nt: TGTGCCACCAGCAGCGGACTGAACACCGGGGAGCTGTTTTTT

d_call: -
v_call: TRBV4-3
clone_size: once
j_call: TRBJ1-3
cdr3_aa: CASSQEVWSSGNTIYF
cdr3_nt: TGCGCCAGCAGCCAAGAGGTCTGGAGCTCTGGAAACACCATATATTTT

d_call: -
v_call: TRBV30
clone_size: -
j_call: TRBJ2-1
cdr3_aa: CAWSLIDSYNEQFF
cdr3_nt: TGTGCCTGGAGTCTTATTGACTCCTACAATGAGCAGTTCTTC

d_call: TRBD2
v_call: TRBV5-5
clone_size: -
j_call: TRBJ2-7
cdr3_aa: CASSYPGGEAYEQYF
cdr3_nt: TGTGCCAGCAGTTACCCTGGGGGGGAAGCCTACGAGCAGTACTTC

d_call: TRBD1
v_call: TRBV5-1
clone_size: once
j_call: TRBJ1-4
cdr3_aa: CASSLDLDRGGTNEKLFF
cdr3_nt: TGCGCCAGCAGCTTGGATTTGGACAGGGGAGGGACTAATGAAAAACTGTTTTTT

d_call: -
v_call: TRBV29-1
clone_size: once
j_call: TRBJ2-1
cdr3_aa: CSARGGISYNEQFF
cdr3_nt: TGCAGCGCCCGAGGGGGGATCTCCTACAATGAGCAGTTCTTC

d_call: -
v_call: TRBV7-6
clone_size: -
j_call: TRBJ1-3
cdr3_aa: CASSLEDRLAPGNTIYF
cdr3_nt: TGTGCCAGCAGCTTAGAGGACAGATTAGCGCCTGGAAACACCATATATTTT

d_call: -
v_call: TRBV10-3
clone_size: many
j_call: TRBJ1-1
cdr3_aa: CAISGGILNTEAFF
cdr3_nt: TGTGCCATCAGTGGGGGCATTTTGAACACTGAAGCTTTCTTT

d_call: TRBD1
v_call: TRBV7-9
clone_size: few
j_call: TRBJ2-2
cdr3_aa: CASSQGQDTGELFF
cdr3_nt: TGTGCCAGCAGCCAGGGACAGGACACCGGGGAGCTGTTTTTT